The source of this TCR beta chain is a study of blood T cell repertoires in COVID-19 (dated by TCRdb to 2020 to 2021). About the investigation overall: Samples from collaborators originated in the United States, Italy and Spain and spanned both the acute and convalescent phases of COVID-19. A de-identified subject ID, COVID-19 status, age in years and sex were almost always included in the sample metadata. The samples were drawn from the first 160 participants of the ongoing ImmuneRACE study and from 1,254 subjects provided by 6 global collaborators. The material from the prospective study consisted of cDNA or gDNA derived from T cells, B-cell-depleted T cells, or PBMCs. Deeply sampled blood TCRbeta repertoires from subjects exposed to, actively infected with, or recovered from COVID-19 were included in the dataset. The repertoires were released in a freely available public database meant as a resource for research on the immune response to SARS-CoV-2. Where available, HLA class I and class II types were obtained from metadata supplied by the sample provider rather than from assay-based typing. Beyond this particular receptor, the publication reports: Clinical and demographic metadata were provided uncurated, with the amount varying by source and participant.

A second Seattle source provided samples from volunteer blood donors who had recovered from COVID-19. Each collaborating institution followed its own protocols to collect whole blood in K2EDTA tubes. For TCRbeta analysis, collaborator samples were shipped as frozen whole blood, as isolated PBMCs, or as DNA extracted from either sample type. Spanning cysteine to phenylalanine, the CDR3 consists of 16 amino acids. The retained sequence is limited to the CDR3, 48 bases, with the frame set at the first base. V and J lose 7 bases and 4 bases, and a span of 20 bases separates them. CDR1 is given as LNHDA and CDR2 as SQIVND, both from the germline V gene (reference sequence). TCRbeta CDR3 regions were amplified from genomic DNA by means of the immunoSEQ Assay, a bias-controlled multiplex PCR. The published analysis was carried out like this. Nucleated cell counts per sample were estimated from amplification of reference gene primers within the assay. Sequence reads were collapsed and filtered to measure the absolute abundance of every unique TCRbeta CDR3 rearrangement. Productive Simpson clonality was computed per sample as the square root of Simpson's diversity index over productive rearrangements. TCRdb re-hosts the immuneACCESS table, in-frame sequences only. Its copies lack some clones; in the studies checked, an unresolved V gene accounts for under half of them, and the cause for the rest is not known. That table furnishes V, J and clone size, whereas the DNA furnished D and trimming. This sample lists fewer than 200,000 clones; about 85% were detected once. The ten top clones hold roughly 1.3% of the sample.

On this clone: The target of this receptor is not known. There are no base qualities to consult, and no much larger clone falls within one base.

This TCR was recovered from a man aged 55 to 70 who had recovered from COVID-19. Sequenced material: peripheral blood. The V gene is TRBV19 and the J gene is TRBJ1-5, with TRBD1 as a weak D call on 5 bases. The CDR3 here reads CASTREAWGENQPQHF. The sequenced DNA: TGTGCCAGTACAAGGGAAGCTTGGGGGGAGAATCAGCCCCAGCATTTT.